The source of this T cell receptor beta chain is a study of CD4 T cells in relation to SARS-CoV-2 and coronaviruses. Study overall: ViraFEST: approximately 10-day antigen culture of PBMCs, then TCR beta CDR3 sequencing.

Findings and caveats of the study: Crossreactive clones expanded significantly less to SARS-CoV-2 than monoreactive clones. Pre-pandemic and post-infection samples never came from the same donor.

There are 16 residues in the CDR3. The ends were cut back, 6 bases at V and 0 bases at J, with 14 bases in the middle. The germline CDR1 and CDR2 sequences are LNHDA and SQIVND (reference sequence). The table came from immunoSEQ multiplex PCR; TCRdb's copy has only in-frame clones and leaves some out. In the table there are just over 35,000 clones, 77% of which are singletons. Remarks on this clone: Its antigen is not known.

CD4 enrichment then naive enrichment separated naive from memory CD4+ cells. This receptor was identified in an adult with COVID-19. Sequencing was carried out using memory CD4+ T cells from PBMCs, cultured in vitro. The rearrangement uses TRBV19 and TRBJ2-2; D is perhaps TRBD1 or TRBD2 (6 bases each). Here the CDR3 DNA reads TGTGCCAGTAGGCGGGGACACTACGCGAACACCGGGGAGCTGTTTTTT. Protein product: CASRRGHYANTGELFF. The whole variable domain, filled in from reference TRBV19 and TRBJ2-2, reads DGGITQSPKYLFRKEGQNVTLSCEQNLNHDAMYWYRQDPGQGLRLIYYSQIVNDFQKGDIAEGYSVSREKKESFPLTVTSAQKNPTAFYLCASRRGHYANTGELFFGEGSRLTVL.